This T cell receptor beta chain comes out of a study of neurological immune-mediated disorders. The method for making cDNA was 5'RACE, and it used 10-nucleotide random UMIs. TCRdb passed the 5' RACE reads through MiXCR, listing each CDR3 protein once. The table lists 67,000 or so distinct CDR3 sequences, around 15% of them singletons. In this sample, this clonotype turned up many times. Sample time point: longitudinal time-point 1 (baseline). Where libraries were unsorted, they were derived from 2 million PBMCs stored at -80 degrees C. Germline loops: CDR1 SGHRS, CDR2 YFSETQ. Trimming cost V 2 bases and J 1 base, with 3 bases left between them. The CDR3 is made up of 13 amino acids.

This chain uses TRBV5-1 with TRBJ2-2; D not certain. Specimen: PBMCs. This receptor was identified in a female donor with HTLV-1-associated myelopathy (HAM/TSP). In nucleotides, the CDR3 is TGCGCCAGCAGCTTAAAGAACACCGGGGAGCTGTTTTTT. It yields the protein CASSLKNTGELFF.